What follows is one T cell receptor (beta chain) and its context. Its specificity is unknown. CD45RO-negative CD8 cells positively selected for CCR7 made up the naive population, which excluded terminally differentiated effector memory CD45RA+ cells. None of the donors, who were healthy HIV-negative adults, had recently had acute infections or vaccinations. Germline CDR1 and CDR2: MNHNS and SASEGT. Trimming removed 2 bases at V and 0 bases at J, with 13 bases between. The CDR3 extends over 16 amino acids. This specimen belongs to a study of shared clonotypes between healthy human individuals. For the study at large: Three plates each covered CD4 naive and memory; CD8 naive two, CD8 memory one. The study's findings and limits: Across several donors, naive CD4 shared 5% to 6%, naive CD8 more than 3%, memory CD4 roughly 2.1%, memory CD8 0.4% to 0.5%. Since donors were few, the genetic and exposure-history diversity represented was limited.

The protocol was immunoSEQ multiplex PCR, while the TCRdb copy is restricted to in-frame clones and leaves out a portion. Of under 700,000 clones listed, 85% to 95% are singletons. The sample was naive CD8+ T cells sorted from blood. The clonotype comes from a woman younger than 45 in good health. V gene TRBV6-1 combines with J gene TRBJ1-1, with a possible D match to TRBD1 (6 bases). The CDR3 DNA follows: TGTGCCAGCAGTGAAATGTGGACAGCCATGAACACTGAAGCTTTCTTT. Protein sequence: CASSEMWTAMNTEAFF.